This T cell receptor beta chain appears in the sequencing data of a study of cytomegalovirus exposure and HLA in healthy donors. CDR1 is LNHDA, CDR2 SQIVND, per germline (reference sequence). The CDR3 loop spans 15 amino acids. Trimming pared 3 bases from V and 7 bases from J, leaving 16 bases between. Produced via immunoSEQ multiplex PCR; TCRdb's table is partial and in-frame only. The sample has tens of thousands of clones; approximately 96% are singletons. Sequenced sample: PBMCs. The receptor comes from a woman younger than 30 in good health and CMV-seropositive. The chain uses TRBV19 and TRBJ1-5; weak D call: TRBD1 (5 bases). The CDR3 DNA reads TGTGCCAGTAGTATCGGGACCTCCCGGGGGCAGCCCCAGCATTTT. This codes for CASSIGTSRGQPQHF.